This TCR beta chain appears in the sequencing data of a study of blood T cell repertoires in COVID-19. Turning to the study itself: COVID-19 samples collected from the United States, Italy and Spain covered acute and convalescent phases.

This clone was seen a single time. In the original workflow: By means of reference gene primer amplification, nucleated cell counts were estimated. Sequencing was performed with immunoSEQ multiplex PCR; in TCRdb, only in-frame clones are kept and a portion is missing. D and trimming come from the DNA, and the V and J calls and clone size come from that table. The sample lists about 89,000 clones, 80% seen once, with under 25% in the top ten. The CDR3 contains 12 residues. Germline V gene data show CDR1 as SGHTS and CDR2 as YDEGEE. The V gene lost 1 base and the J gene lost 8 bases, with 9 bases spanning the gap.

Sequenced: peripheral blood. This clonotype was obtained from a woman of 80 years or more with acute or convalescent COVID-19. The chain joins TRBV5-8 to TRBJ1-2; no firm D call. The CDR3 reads CASSLRGIGYTF. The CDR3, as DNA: TGTGCCAGCAGCTTGAGAGGGATCGGCTACACCTTC.